Shown below are 2 T cell receptor beta chains from a single sample sequenced in a study of response to subunit inactivated influenza vaccine. Via MiXCR, TCRdb re-called the RT-PCR reads, giving one row per CDR3 protein. Of some 570,000 distinct CDR3 sequences in the sample, roughly 10% were seen once. These data were also filed under a second study, of T cells expressing NK-cell markers. From that study: The authors made TCR beta cDNA libraries by 5'RACE template switching. This switching added a universal primer site and UMIs.

Sequences were derived from PBMCs from blood, sampled on the day of vaccination. The source of these receptors is a man aged 50 to 59 who received an inactivated influenza vaccine.

In this sample, this clonotype turned up many times. The chain joins TRBV12-3 or TRBV12-4 to TRBJ2-5; D is uncertain. CDR3 length: 13 residues. Trimming took 3 bases from V and 2 from J, leaving 7 bases between them. This CDR3 reads CASSFERQETQYF. For the CDR3, the DNA is TGTGCCAGCAGTTTCGAACGGCAAGAGACCCAGTACTTC.

This clonotype has ten or more counts. The rearrangement links TRBV12-3 or TRBV12-4 to TRBJ1-2; no definite D call. The CDR3 totals 16 residues. V lost 6 bases, J lost 4 bases, and 21 bases lay in between. The CDR3 protein is CASSPRGPLTLYGYTF. In DNA, the CDR3 is TGTGCCAGCAGCCCTCGTGGGCCACTCACTCTCTATGGCTACACCTTC.